One sample yielded the 28 T cell receptor beta chains listed below, sequenced in a study of cytomegalovirus exposure and HLA in healthy donors. Primers: 60 Vbeta forward and 13 Jbeta reverse. Libraries were prepared by immunoSEQ multiplex PCR; TCRdb keeps only in-frame clonotypes and omits some of them. The ten most abundant clones cover roughly 1% of a sample with roughly 120,000 clones. Sequencing was performed on PBMCs. These receptor sequences come from a man aged 18 to 29 in good health and CMV-seronegative.

The chain combines TRBV5-1 with TRBJ2-2; possible D gene TRBD2, 7 bases. Looked up from germline, CDR1 is SGHRS and CDR2 is YFSETQ. The CDR3 sequence is 15 residues long. V gave up 0 bases and J gave up 5 bases, with 11 bases separating them. CDR3 loop: CASSLGGGATGELFF. The CDR3 nucleotides are TGCGCCAGCAGCTTGGGGGGGGGCGCGACCGGGGAGCTGTTTTTT.

To note about this clone: In the same sample, other DNA sequences code for this CDR3. The CDR3 region has the DNA TGTGCCAGCAGCGTAGGGCGGCGGAACACTGAAGCTTTCTTT. The encoded protein is CASSVGRRNTEAFF. The J gene is TRBJ1-1, the V gene TRBV9, with D unclear. The CDR3 has 14 residues. With 0 bases removed from V and 1 base from J, the gap between germline ends came to 7 bases. CDR1 is SGDLS and CDR2 is YYNGEE in the germline V gene.

The rearrangement uses TRBV25-1 and TRBJ1-6; D unresolved. Germline CDR1 is MGHDK and CDR2 is SYGVNS. This CDR3 is 13 amino acids long. V gave up 6 bases and J gave up 6 bases, with 9 bases separating them. The CDR3 coding sequence is TGTGCCAGCAGCCCCCCTCTTAATTCACCCCTCCACTTT. Translation gives CASSPPLNSPLHF. Together with reference TRBV25-1 and TRBJ1-6, the CDR3 gives the full variable domain: EADIYQTPRYLVIGTGKKITLECSQTMGHDKMYWYQQDPGMELHLIHYSYGVNSTEKGDLSSESTVSRIRTEHFPLTLESARPSHTSQYLCASSPPLNSPLHFGNGTRLTVT.

The chain couples TRBV19 to TRBJ1-5; D is perhaps TRBD1 (5 bases). Germline CDR1 reads LNHDA; CDR2 reads SQIVND (reference sequence). This CDR3 has 15 residues. V was clipped by 3 bases and J by 1 base, with 10 bases between them. Written as DNA, the CDR3 is TGTGCCAGTAGTATCGGACGGGGGAGCAATCAGCCCCAGCATTTT. It yields the protein CASSIGRGSNQPQHF.

The chain joins TRBV18 to TRBJ1-1; TRBD1 aligns across 8 bases. Per germline, CDR1 KGHSH and CDR2 LQKENI. The CDR3 sequence is 18 residues long. Trimming took 4 bases from V and 1 from J; bases not matched to a gene: 14. The CDR3, as DNA: TGTGCCAGCTCACGAGCCCAGGGGGCGCCGGGATCGAACACTGAAGCTTTCTTT. It encodes CASSRAQGAPGSNTEAFF. Full variable domain (outside the CDR3, taken from reference TRBV18 and TRBJ1-1): NAGVMQNPRHLVRRRGQEARLRCSPMKGHSHVYWYRQLPEEGLKFMVYLQKENIIDESGMPKERFSAEFPKEGPSILRIQQVVRGDSAAYFCASSRAQGAPGSNTEAFFGQGTRLTVV.

The rearrangement joins TRBV2 to TRBJ2-3; no firm D call. The CDR3 sequence is 14 residues long. Germline V gene lookup returns CDR1 SNHLY and CDR2 FYNNEI. The V gene lost 2 bases and the J gene lost 1 base, with 7 bases spanning the gap. The CDR3 reads CASSEQPGTDTQYF. CDR3 bases: TGTGCCAGCAGTGAACAACCGGGCACAGATACGCAGTATTTT.

V and J are TRBV27 and TRBJ2-7, with 10 bases matching TRBD2. CDR3 size: 16 residues. Trimming cost V 4 bases and J 2 bases; bases outside gene matches: 8. Germline values: CDR1 MNHEY, CDR2 SMNVEV (reference sequence). CDR3 sequence: CASSSQRLAGAYEQYF. The CDR3 DNA reads as TGTGCCAGCAGTTCCCAGAGACTAGCGGGTGCCTACGAGCAGTACTTC.

For this clone: At one end, the junction sequence differs from germline, possibly due to a read error. V gene TRBV7-7 combines with J gene TRBJ2-5; tentative D call: TRBD1 (6 bases). CDR1 SSHAT and CDR2 FNYEAQ come from the germline V gene (reference sequence). This CDR3 region has 13 residues. CDR3 sequence reads: CASSQGPQETQYF. DNA of the CDR3: TGTGCTAGCAGCCAGGGGCCCCAAGAGACCCAGTACTTC.

The chain links TRBV27 to TRBJ2-1; D is perhaps TRBD2 (5 bases). The V gene's germline CDR1 is MNHEY and CDR2 SMNVEV (reference sequence). The CDR3 extends over 14 amino acids. Trimming shortened V by 0 bases and J by 8 bases, and 11 bases separated the two germline ends. The CDR3: CASSLSSERDEQFF. The CDR3 DNA follows: TGTGCCAGCAGTTTATCGTCGGAGAGGGATGAGCAGTTCTTC.

J is TRBJ2-1 and V is TRBV28; TRBD2 aligns across 10 bases. Germline CDR1 is MDHEN and CDR2 is SYDVKM. The J segment lost 14 bases and the V segment lost 5 bases, leaving 9 bases of the junction unmatched. CDR3 length: 13 amino acids. CDR3 nucleotides: TGTGCCAGCAGTCTTACTACCGGGACTAGCGAGTTCTTC. The encoded protein is CASSLTTGTSEFF.

The V call is TRBV2, the J call TRBJ2-7; possibly TRBD1 for D (6 bases). CDR1 and CDR2 from the germline V gene are SNHLY and FYNNEI. This CDR3 is built from 14 residues. Trimming left V 3 bases short and J 1 base short, with 10 bases between. In DNA, the CDR3 is TGTGCCAGCAGTGACGGCAGGGGTTCCTACGAGCAGTACTTC. It specifies CASSDGRGSYEQYF. Filled out from reference TRBV2 and TRBJ2-7, the complete variable domain reads EPEVTQTPSHQVTQMGQEVILRCVPISNHLYFYWYRQILGQKVEFLVSFYNNEISEKSEIFDDQFSVERPDGSNFTLKIRSTKLEDSAMYFCASSDGRGSYEQYFGPGTRLTVT.

The chain links TRBV11-2 to TRBJ2-5; 7 nucleotides match TRBD1. The J call may be incorrect, as the DNA end agrees better with TRBJ2-7. The CDR3 length is 15 residues. Germline V gives CDR1 SGHAT, CDR2 FQNNGV. The CDR3 loop reads CASSFYQGVVYEQYF. The CDR3 DNA reads as TGTGCCAGCAGCTTCTACCAGGGGGTGGTCTACGAGCAGTACTTC.

The chain is built from TRBV28 and TRBJ2-7; weak D call: TRBD2 (6 bases). V shed 6 bases and J shed 3 bases, with 15 bases lying between them. The CDR3 is made up of 14 amino acids. From germline, CDR1 is MDHEN and CDR2 SYDVKM. This CDR3 reads CASRSEGMIYEQYF. CDR3 nucleotides: TGTGCCAGCAGATCGGAGGGCATGATCTACGAGCAGTACTTC.

The gene calls are TRBV7-2 and TRBJ2-1, with D uncertain. The germline CDR1 and CDR2 sequences are SGHTA and FQGNSA. The CDR3 has 12 amino acids. Trimming removed 0 bases at V and 10 bases at J, with 7 bases between. CDR3 loop: CASSLAVSEQFF. The CDR3 region has the DNA TGTGCCAGCAGCTTAGCCGTGAGCGAGCAGTTCTTC.

The chain joins TRBV29-1 to TRBJ1-2; weak D call: TRBD1 (5 bases). The V gene lost 3 bases and the J gene lost 2 bases, with 10 bases spanning the gap. CDR1 is SQVTM, CDR2 ANQGSEA, per germline. The CDR3 loop spans 13 amino acids. CDR3: CSVEQGPNYGYTF. The CDR3 DNA is TGCAGCGTTGAGCAGGGTCCCAACTATGGCTACACCTTC.

The genes are TRBV19 and TRBJ1-2; 8 nucleotides align to TRBD1. J gave up 4 bases and V 5 bases, and 3 bases lay outside the gene matches. The CDR3 spans 13 residues. The germline gives CDR1 LNHDA, CDR2 SQIVND (reference sequence). CDR3 loop: CASSPGTGYGYTF. CDR3 coding DNA: TGTGCCAGTAGTCCAGGGACAGGCTATGGCTACACCTTC.

The chain uses TRBV30 and TRBJ1-5, with TRBD1 as a possible D gene (6 bases). In germline, CDR1 is GTSNPN, CDR2 SVGIG (reference sequence). Trimming took 4 bases from V and 2 from J, leaving 18 bases between them. CDR3 length equals 16 residues. CDR3 sequence: CAWTRDGGRGNQPQHF. CDR3 DNA: TGTGCCTGGACCCGGGACGGGGGGCGCGGCAATCAGCCCCAGCATTTT.

The V and J genes are TRBV5-1 and TRBJ2-5; perhaps TRBD1 as D (6 bases). Germline CDR1 and CDR2: SGHRS and YFSETQ. The length of the CDR3 is 13 residues. V was shortened by 2 bases and J by 4 bases, with 9 bases between the two germline ends. The CDR3 DNA reads as TGCGCCAGCAGCTTTCGCAGGGGAGAGACCCAGTACTTC. This encodes CASSFRRGETQYF.

The rearrangement uses TRBV6-5 and TRBJ2-1, with TRBD2 matching over 9 bases. Looked up from germline, CDR1 is MNHEY and CDR2 is SVGAGI. The CDR3 is 15 residues long. The trim removed 2 bases at V and 4 bases at J, leaving 3 bases unmatched. The CDR3 coding sequence is TGTGCCAGCAGTTACAGAGCGGGAGGATACAATGAGCAGTTCTTC. Its translation: CASSYRAGGYNEQFF.

J is TRBJ1-5 and V is TRBV28; 10 bases are shared with TRBD1. There are 18 residues in the CDR3. Germline assignment: CDR1 MDHEN and CDR2 SYDVKM. V gave up 3 bases and J gave up 7 bases; unmatched junction bases: 15. The CDR3 nucleotides read TGTGCCAGCAGTTTCCCCGCCCTCCGGACAGGGGGAGGACAGCCCCAGCATTTT. As protein: CASSFPALRTGGGQPQHF. The complete variable domain, with remaining parts taken from reference TRBV28 and TRBJ1-5, reads DVKVTQSSRYLVKRTGEKVFLECVQDMDHENMFWYRQDPGLGLRLIYFSYDVKMKEKGDIPEGYSVSREKKERFSLILESASTNQTSMYLCASSFPALRTGGGQPQHFGDGTRLSIL.

The CDR3 DNA is TGTGCCAGCAGCCCCCAGACTAGCGGGATCCTCCGGCAGTACTTC. Translation gives CASSPQTSGILRQYF. The rearrangement uses TRBV13 and TRBJ2-7, with 11 bases lining up with TRBD2. Trimming took 5 bases from V and 9 from J; bases not matched to a gene: 12. The CDR3 sequence is 15 residues long. Germline V CDR1 and CDR2: PRHDT, FYEKMQ (reference sequence).

The rearrangement links TRBV28 to TRBJ2-1; 9 bases fit TRBD1. V shed 5 bases and J 6 bases; nucleotides not matched to a gene: 8. Germline CDR1 is MDHEN and CDR2 is SYDVKM. The CDR3 sequence is 15 residues long. In nucleotides, the CDR3 is TGTGCCAGCAGTCCACCGGGACAGGGCGCCAATGAGCAGTTCTTC. It codes for CASSPPGQGANEQFF.

The J gene is TRBJ2-1, the V gene TRBV13, with 7 positions matching TRBD2. CDR1 PRHDT and CDR2 FYEKMQ come from the germline V gene (reference sequence). V was pared by 7 bases and J by 4 bases, with 10 bases of the junction left unmatched. This CDR3 has 15 amino acids. CDR3 bases: TGTGCCAGCATGGCTGGGGCTAGCGGTTACAATGAGCAGTTCTTC. Residues: CASMAGASGYNEQFF.

This sequence joins TRBV6-5 and TRBJ1-1; tentative D call: TRBD1 (6 bases). Germline loops: CDR1 MNHEY, CDR2 SVGAGI. Trimming took 6 bases from V and 1 from J, leaving 12 bases between them. The CDR3 contains 14 residues. The CDR3 here is CASSLGHKNTEAFF. The CDR3 DNA follows: TGTGCCAGCAGCCTGGGACATAAGAACACTGAAGCTTTCTTT.

This chain links TRBV30 with TRBJ2-7; TRBD2 aligns across 7 bases. Germline V gives CDR1 GTSNPN, CDR2 SVGIG (reference sequence). The ends lost 5 bases at V and 2 bases at J; junction bases unmatched: 3. This CDR3 has 12 amino acids. This CDR3 is CAWHGGTYEQYF. In DNA, the CDR3 is TGTGCCTGGCACGGGGGGACCTACGAGCAGTACTTC.

The chain uses TRBV7-2 and TRBJ2-2, with D perhaps matching TRBD1 (5 bases). V lost 3 bases, J lost 4 bases, and 9 bases lay in between. Per the germline V gene, CDR1 is SGHTA and CDR2 is FQGNSA. The length of the CDR3 is 14 residues. The CDR3 coding sequence is TGTGCCAGCAGCTTTGACAGTTCCACCGGGGAGCTGTTTTTT. This sequence encodes CASSFDSSTGELFF.

This chain joins TRBV6-4 and TRBJ2-7; TRBD2 matches 9 bases. The CDR3 length is 14 residues. Looked up from germline, CDR1 is MRHNA and CDR2 is SNTAGT. The trim removed 5 bases at V and 4 bases at J, leaving 6 bases unmatched. DNA of the CDR3: TGTGCCAGCAGTTCTAGCGGGAATGGATACGAGCAGTACTTC. Amino acids: CASSSSGNGYEQYF.

CDR3 DNA sequence: TGTGCCTGGAGTGTCGGCACAGATACGCAGTATTTT. Residues: CAWSVGTDTQYF. The chain combines TRBV30 with TRBJ2-3; D gene ambiguous. CDR3 size: 12 residues. The germline V gene encodes CDR1 GTSNPN and CDR2 SVGIG (reference sequence). Trimming took off 0 bases at V and 1 base at J, with 2 bases between the two ends. Filled out from reference TRBV30 and TRBJ2-3, the complete variable domain reads SQTIHQWPATLVQPVGSPLSLECTVEGTSNPNLYWYRQAAGRGLQLLFYSVGIGQISSEVPQNLSASRPQDRQFILSSKKLLLSDSGFYLCAWSVGTDTQYFGPGTRLTVL.